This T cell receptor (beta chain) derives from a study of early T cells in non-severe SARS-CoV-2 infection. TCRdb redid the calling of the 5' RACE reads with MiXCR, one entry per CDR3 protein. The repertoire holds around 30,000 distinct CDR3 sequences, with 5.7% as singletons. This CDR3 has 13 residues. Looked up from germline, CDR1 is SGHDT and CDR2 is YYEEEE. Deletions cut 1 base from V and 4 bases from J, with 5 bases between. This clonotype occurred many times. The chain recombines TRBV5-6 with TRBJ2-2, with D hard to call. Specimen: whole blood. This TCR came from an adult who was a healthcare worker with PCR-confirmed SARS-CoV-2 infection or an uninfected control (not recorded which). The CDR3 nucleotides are TGTGCCAGCAGCTTGTCAGGCACCGGGGAGCTGTTTTTT. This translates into CASSLSGTGELFF.